One TCR beta chain is described in this entry. Only a few counts were recorded for this clone. What this receptor recognizes is not known. The record has no base qualities; no much larger clone is one base away. The data originate from a study of CD8+ T cells in alopecia areata (dated by TCRdb to 2017 to 2018). About the investigation overall: Treated patients were enrolled in an open-label pilot trial of oral tofacitinib at 5 to 10 mg twice daily for moderate-to-severe alopecia areata. Patients stayed on tofacitinib for 6 to 18 months and then had 6 months of follow-up off drug so that delayed response and recurrence could be assessed. The study used high-throughput TCRbeta sequencing to examine T cell clonal expansion in alopecia areata, in both the C3H/HeJ mouse model and human patients. Scalp tissue and sorted CD4+ and CD8+ peripheral blood T cells from patchy and totalis/universalis alopecia areata patients and from healthy controls were covered by human TCRbeta sequencing. Patients on tofacitinib were biopsied at baseline and after 4 and 24 weeks of treatment, and several of the patients also had a later scalp biopsy. Scalp clonality was compared among normal scalp (n=4), patchy alopecia areata scalp (n=8), and alopecia totalis/universalis scalp (n=8). RNA was extracted with the PAXgene miRNA kit for fixed scalp, the miRNeasy kit for PBMCs, and the RNeasy kit for mouse skin. TCRbeta CDR3 regions were amplified by immunoSEQ multiplex PCR using 35 Vbeta forward and 13 Jbeta reverse primers.

Study-wide conclusions, independent of this receptor: TCR sequences shared between patients were less clear than in mice, possibly partly because of HLA diversity in the patient population. Scalp TCR repertoire analysis is complicated because resident alphabeta T cells in normal human skin are also sequenced, whereas mouse skin is dominated by gammadelta T cells. Compared with normal scalp, lesional scalp, particularly in alopecia totalis/universalis, had higher clonality and more expanded CD8+ clones, which suggests antigenic drive.

Looking up the germline V gene yields CDR1 SQVTM and CDR2 ANQGSEA. The CDR3 spans 12 residues, from the cysteine through the phenylalanine. Only the CDR3 region is kept as DNA, spanning 36 bases read in frame from base 1. V trim: 4 bases; J trim: 6 bases; unmatched bases: 3. Lesional scalp punch biopsies and peripheral blood were collected from alopecia areata patients. PBMCs were isolated by density centrifugation and stained for CD3, CD4 and CD8, after which CD4+ and CD8+ T cells were sorted on a FACSAria. Libraries were made using the immunoSEQ multiplex PCR assay. For TCR sequencing, RNA was extracted from every sample and reverse transcribed into cDNA to serve as template. First-strand cDNA was synthesized with SuperScript III using a 2:1 mix of oligo-dT and random hexamers. A synthetic immune receptor repertoire was used to gauge amplification bias, and whatever bias remained was removed computationally. Per the original workflow: After raw reads were preprocessed to remove errors, the CDR3 was defined following IMGT conventions as running from the conserved cysteine to phenylalanine. To get clonality, Shannon entropy was normalized by log2 of the number of productive unique TCRs and the result was subtracted from 1. Scalp TCRbeta sequences were cross-referenced with sorted blood CD4 and CD8 repertoires so that the CD4 or CD8 identity of scalp clones could be inferred. Not all clones reach the TCRdb copy of this immuneACCESS table, which keeps in-frame sequences only. Checked studies attribute under half of the gap to unresolved V genes and leave the rest unexplained. V, J and clone size are those of that table, while D and trimming were read from the DNA. In this sample the table shows some 95,000 clones, about 45% of which occur a single time. Jointly, the top ten make up roughly 0.79% of the sample.

What was sequenced was CD4+ T cells sorted from blood. The chain links TRBV29-1 with TRBJ2-7; 10 central bases correspond to TRBD1. The receptor's source is a human donor with alopecia areata. The nucleotide sequence is TGCAGCGTTGGGGACAGGGGTCGCGAGCAGTACTTC. Translation gives CSVGDRGREQYF.